The 9 T cell receptor beta chains below all came from one sample that was sequenced in a study of identical twins. TCRdb reanalysed the 5' RACE reads using MiXCR and keeps one entry per CDR3 protein. This sample yields 460,000 or so distinct CDR3 sequences, of which approximately 14% are seen a single time; 0.4% to 0.55% belongs to the top ten. These data are also associated with another study on yellow fever vaccine responses in identical twins.

Sequencing was carried out using CD4+ T cells sorted from blood. The receptors come from a woman under 30 in good health.

This clonotype has just a few counts. For the CDR3, the DNA is TGCAGCGGAGGGGGTCCCAGCGAGCAGTACTTC. Its protein product is CSGGGPSEQYF. The chain uses TRBV29-1 and TRBJ2-7; weak D call: TRBD1 (6 bases). Germline-derived CDR1 and CDR2 are SQVTM and ANQGSEA. V shed 7 bases and J shed 6 bases, with 13 bases lying between them. This CDR3 is 11 amino acids long.

This clonotype was counted between two and nine times. The J gene is TRBJ2-3, the V gene TRBV4-3, with D maybe TRBD2 (6 bases). The CDR3 spans 14 residues. The germline CDR1 and CDR2 sequences are LGHNA and YSLEER. Trimming left V 4 bases short and J 4 bases short, with 12 bases between. The chain's CDR3 is CASSPTGGADTQYF. DNA of the CDR3: TGCGCCAGCAGCCCCACCGGAGGGGCAGATACGCAGTATTTT.

This clonotype appeared a few times. J is TRBJ2-1 and V is TRBV28, with 10 bases lining up with TRBD1. Germline V gene lookup returns CDR1 MDHEN and CDR2 SYDVKM. The CDR3 runs to 16 residues. With V trimmed by 5 bases and J by 4 bases, 8 bases remained unmatched. CDR3 in DNA: TGTGCCAGCAGTCCGTATGGGACAGGGGTTTACAATGAGCAGTTCTTC. This translates into CASSPYGTGVYNEQFF.

This clonotype turned up a few times. The chain combines TRBV30 with TRBJ1-3; D uncertain. Germline CDR1 is GTSNPN and CDR2 is SVGIG (reference sequence). Trimming took off 0 bases at V and 0 bases at J, with 3 bases between the two ends. CDR3 length: 13 amino acids. CDR3: CAWSVSSGNTIYF. CDR3 nucleotides: TGTGCCTGGAGTGTGAGCTCTGGAAACACCATATATTTT.

The chain employs TRBV4-2 and TRBJ2-1; 11 bases agree with TRBD2. V dropped 2 bases and J dropped 8; count of bases not matched to a gene: 8. The CDR3 runs 16 residues. Germline V gives CDR1 LGHNA, CDR2 YNFKEQ. The CDR3 bases are TGTGCCAGCAGCCAAAGACGGCTAGCGGGGGGATATGAGCAGTTCTTC. Translated: CASSQRRLAGGYEQFF.

This clonotype was counted between two and nine times. The rearrangement links TRBV14 to TRBJ2-4, with D unresolved. From germline, CDR1 is SGHDN and CDR2 FVKESK. The CDR3 runs to 13 residues. Trimming left V 1 base short and J 9 bases short, with 10 bases between. CDR3 amino acids: CASSQVGSVIQYF. DNA of the CDR3: TGTGCCAGCAGCCAAGTAGGGTCGGTCATTCAGTACTTC.

The chain recombines TRBV4-3 with TRBJ2-7; TRBD1 is a possible D gene (5 bases). Germline loops: CDR1 LGHNA, CDR2 YSLEER. The CDR3 covers 15 residues. V lost 0 bases and J 4 bases, leaving 13 bases between the germline ends. The CDR3 nucleotides read TGCGCCAGCAGCCAAGATCTTGGGGCGGTATACGAGCAGTACTTC. This codes for CASSQDLGAVYEQYF.

The chain carries TRBV5-1 and TRBJ2-2; 11 bases match TRBD2. The V gene's germline CDR1 is SGHRS and CDR2 YFSETQ. The CDR3 covers 16 residues. The J segment lost 4 bases and the V segment lost 2 bases, leaving 4 bases of the junction unmatched. The CDR3, as DNA: TGCGCCAGCAGCTTCCCTAGCGGGAGGACCACCGGGGAGCTGTTTTTT. This codes for CASSFPSGRTTGELFF.

This clonotype was counted only a few times. The chain employs TRBV7-2 and TRBJ2-1, with TRBD2 matching over 8 bases. The germline V gene encodes CDR1 SGHTA and CDR2 FQGNSA. This CDR3 region has 14 residues. J lost 4 bases, V lost 7 bases, and 6 bases had no gene match. Written as DNA, the CDR3 is TGTGCCAGCATTAGCGGGACGTATTACAATGAGCAGTTCTTC. Protein product: CASISGTYYNEQFF.